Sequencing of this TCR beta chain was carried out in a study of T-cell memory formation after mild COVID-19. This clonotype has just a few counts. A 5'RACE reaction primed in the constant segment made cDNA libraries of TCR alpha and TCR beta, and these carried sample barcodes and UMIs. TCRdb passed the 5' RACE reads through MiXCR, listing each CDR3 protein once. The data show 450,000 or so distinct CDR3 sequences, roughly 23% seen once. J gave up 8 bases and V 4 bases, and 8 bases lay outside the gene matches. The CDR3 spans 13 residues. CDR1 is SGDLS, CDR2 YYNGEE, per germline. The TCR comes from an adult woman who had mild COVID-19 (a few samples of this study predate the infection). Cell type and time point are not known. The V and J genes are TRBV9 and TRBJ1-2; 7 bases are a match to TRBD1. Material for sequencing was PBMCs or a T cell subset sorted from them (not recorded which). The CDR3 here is CASSFTGDGGYTF. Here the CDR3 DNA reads TGTGCCAGCAGCTTTACAGGGGATGGAGGCTACACCTTC.